This entry describes one T cell receptor beta chain. Its target is not known. The table came from immunoSEQ multiplex PCR; TCRdb's copy has only in-frame clones and leaves some out. The table records roughly 99,000 clones, about 90% of them present only once. This CDR3 is 14 amino acids long. Germline V lookup: CDR1 MNHEY, CDR2 SVGAGI. Trimming pared 6 bases from V and 2 bases from J, leaving 13 bases between. Time point denoted: baseline, week 1 (first vaccination visit). Stated treatment: pre-vaccination baseline after standard-of-care therapy. The entry originates in a study of a mutant IDH1 vaccine in newly diagnosed glioma. On the study more broadly: Antecedent treatment encompassed radiotherapy, temozolomide, or their combination; the majority received both. Study-wide findings and caveats: Most patients, approximately 92%, showed vaccine-induced immune responses.

This specimen consisted of PBMCs, obtained from a glioma patient treated with radiotherapy, temozolomide or both. The chain carries TRBV6-5 and TRBJ1-1; D unresolved. The TCR originated in a woman in her forties or fifties with glioma. The CDR3 protein is CASSPDNTNTEAFF. CDR3 in DNA: TGTGCCAGCAGCCCCGACAACACCAACACTGAAGCTTTCTTT.